Shown below are 8 T cell receptor beta chains from a single sample sequenced in a study of T cell repertoires in cytomegalovirus infection. Using its own MiXCR run on the reads, TCRdb lists one record per CDR3 protein. The repertoire consists of approximately 630,000 distinct CDR3 sequences, with 20% to 25% occurring once and the leading ten covering 6.5% to 10%. Sequencing was done on a sample of CD8+ T cells from PBMCs. Source of these receptors: a human donor in good health (CMV status not recorded). Some clones in this sample may be carry-over from other donors' samples.

This clonotype appeared many times. This chain connects TRBV6-2 or TRBV6-3 to TRBJ1-2, with 10 bases fitting TRBD1. The trim removed 2 bases at V and 6 bases at J, leaving 9 bases unmatched. Germline values: CDR1 MNHEY, CDR2 SVGEGT. There are 16 residues in the CDR3. The CDR3 loop reads CASSYPRDRGIDGYTF. The CDR3 DNA reads TGTGCCAGCAGTTACCCGAGGGACAGGGGTATCGATGGCTACACCTTC.

This clonotype was seen many times. The V gene is TRBV28, the J gene TRBJ2-7, with 7 bases identical to TRBD1. This CDR3 comprises 12 residues. Germline-derived CDR1 and CDR2 are MDHEN and SYDVKM. After removal of 5 bases from V and 6 bases from J, the junction contained 4 bases not matched to a gene. The CDR3 spells CASSTGVGEQYV. The CDR3 DNA is TGTGCCAGCAGTACAGGGGTCGGCGAGCAGTACGTC.

The chain employs TRBV25-1 and TRBJ2-1; D not certain. CDR1 and CDR2 from the germline V gene are MGHDK and SYGVNS. This CDR3 comprises 12 residues. The V end lost 3 bases, the J end lost 5 bases, and 5 bases lay between the germline ends. CDR3 DNA: TGTGCCAGCAGTGATTTGAACAATGAGCAGTTCTTC. It is translated as CASSDLNNEQFF. The whole variable domain, remainder taken from reference TRBV25-1 and TRBJ2-1, is EADIYQTPRYLVIGTGKKITLECSQTMGHDKMYWYQQDPGMELHLIHYSYGVNSTEKGDLSSESTVSRIRTEHFPLTLESARPSHTSQYLCASSDLNNEQFFGPGTRLTVL.

This clonotype occurred many times. The CDR3 nucleotides read TGTGCCAGCAGCCCTACTAGCTCGGGCTCGGGGGAGCAGTACGTC. Translated, it gives CASSPTSSGSGEQYV. The rearrangement joins TRBV7-2 to TRBJ2-7, with D possibly matching TRBD2 (6 bases). Germline V gene sequence: CDR1 SGHTA, CDR2 FQGNSA. The V end was cut by 5 bases, the J end by 7 bases, with 21 bases between. This CDR3 contains 15 residues.

This clonotype was detected only a few times. The V gene is TRBV7-9, the J gene TRBJ2-2; possibly TRBD1 or TRBD2 for D (5 bases each). V shed 4 bases and J shed 1 base, with 13 bases lying between them. Germline CDR1 is SEHNR and CDR2 is FQNEAQ (reference sequence). This CDR3 contains 16 residues. CDR3 sequence: CASSSSGTLNTGELFF. CDR3 DNA sequence: TGTGCCAGCAGCTCCTCCGGGACCCTGAACACCGGGGAGCTGTTTTTT.

The chain has TRBV18 and TRBJ2-7; D is possibly TRBD2 (6 bases). V lost 6 bases, J lost 5 bases, and 14 bases lay in between. CDR1 KGHSH and CDR2 LQKENI come from the germline V gene. This CDR3 has 13 residues. CDR3 in DNA: TGTGCCAGCTCCCGGGACTTCCTGGACGAGCAGTACGTC. This codes for CASSRDFLDEQYV.

This chain joins TRBV4-3 and TRBJ2-3, with D tentatively TRBD2 (5 bases). Germline values: CDR1 LGHNA, CDR2 YSLEER. This CDR3 is 14 amino acids long. Trimming stripped 0 bases from V and 5 bases from J, with 9 bases between. The CDR3 sequence is CASSQDGELDTQYF. CDR3 bases: TGCGCCAGCAGCCAAGATGGGGAGTTAGATACGCAGTATTTT.

This clonotype was detected many times. V is TRBV10-3 and J is TRBJ2-7, with no clear D. The CDR3 contains 13 residues. V shed 0 bases and J shed 2 bases, with 5 bases lying between them. Germline lookup yields CDR1 ENHRY and CDR2 SYGVKD. The CDR3, as DNA: TGTGCCATCAGTGAGTCGAACCCCTACGAGCAGTACTTC. Its translation: CAISESNPYEQYF.